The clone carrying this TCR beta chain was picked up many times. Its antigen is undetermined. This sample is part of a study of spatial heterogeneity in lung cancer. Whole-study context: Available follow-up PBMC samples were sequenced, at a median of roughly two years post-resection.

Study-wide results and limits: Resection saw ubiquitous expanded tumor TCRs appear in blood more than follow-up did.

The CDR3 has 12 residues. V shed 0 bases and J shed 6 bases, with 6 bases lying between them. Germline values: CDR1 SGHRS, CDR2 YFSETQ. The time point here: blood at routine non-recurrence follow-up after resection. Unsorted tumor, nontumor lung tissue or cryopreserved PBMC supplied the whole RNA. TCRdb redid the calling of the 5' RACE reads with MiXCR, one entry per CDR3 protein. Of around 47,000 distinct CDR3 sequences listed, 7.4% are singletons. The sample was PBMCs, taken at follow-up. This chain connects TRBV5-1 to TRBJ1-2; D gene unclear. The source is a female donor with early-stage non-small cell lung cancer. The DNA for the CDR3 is TGCGCCAGCAGCTTGGCCGCCGATGGCTACACCTTC. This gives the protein CASSLAADGYTF.